The 11 T cell receptor beta chains given below trace back to one sample, sequenced in a study of blood T cell repertoires in COVID-19. Measured with immunoSEQ multiplex PCR; TCRdb has only the in-frame clones, and not every one. The sample shows about 53,000 clones, approximately 87% of them seen only once. Material: peripheral blood. The receptors come from a man aged 45 to 65 with acute or convalescent COVID-19.

The rearrangement links TRBV19 to TRBJ1-2; 7 bases match TRBD1. The CDR3 loop spans 14 amino acids. Germline V lookup: CDR1 LNHDA, CDR2 SQIVND (reference sequence). The junction had 12 bases not matched to a gene; V was cut back by 10 bases and J by 4 bases. The CDR3 DNA reads as TGTGCCACCTCAAGGGGGCGTGGGTCCTATGGCTACACCTTC. Protein: CATSRGRGSYGYTF.

CDR3 nucleotide sequence: TGTGCCAGCAGCCACGCCAGCAGGGGGGAGACCCAGTACTTC. Its translation is CASSHASRGETQYF. The V and J genes are TRBV3-1 (or the pseudogene TRBV3-2) and TRBJ2-5; 7 bases are shared with TRBD1. Germline trimming cut 3 bases from V and 5 bases from J; bases unmatched to any gene: 6. The CDR3 totals 14 residues. Germline CDR1 is LGHDT and CDR2 is YNNKEL (reference sequence).

The J gene is TRBJ2-4, the V gene TRBV2, with D tentatively TRBD1 (5 bases). Between the trimmed V and J ends, which lost 0 bases and 9 bases, there was a span of 9 bases. The CDR3 is made up of 13 amino acids. The germline CDR1 and CDR2 sequences are SNHLY and FYNNEI. This CDR3 is CASSEAREGIQYF. The CDR3 bases are TGTGCCAGCAGTGAAGCCAGGGAAGGCATTCAGTACTTC.

The rearrangement links TRBV5-3 to TRBJ2-1; TRBD2 matches at 10 bases. TRBV5-3 is flagged as an ORF with uncertain function. The CDR3 has 16 residues. V gave up 4 bases and J gave up 7 bases; unmatched junction bases: 11. The CDR3 sequence: CARSLAGERGGNEQFF. DNA for the CDR3: TGTGCCAGAAGCCTCGCCGGGGAGCGGGGGGGGAATGAGCAGTTCTTC.

The rearrangement joins TRBV9 to TRBJ2-1, with TRBD2 as a possible D gene (6 bases). Trimming removed 2 bases at V and 5 bases at J, with 14 bases between. From germline, CDR1 is SGDLS and CDR2 YYNGEE. This CDR3 has 15 amino acids. The CDR3 bases are TGTGCCAGCAGCGTGTCGGGAGCTTCTAACAATGAGCAGTTCTTC. This sequence encodes CASSVSGASNNEQFF.

V is TRBV19 and J is TRBJ2-7, with D tentatively TRBD1 (5 bases). Germline lookup yields CDR1 LNHDA and CDR2 SQIVND (reference sequence). The CDR3 totals 13 residues. Trimming took off 5 bases at V and 3 bases at J, with 11 bases between the two ends. CDR3 sequence: CASSQDTFYEQYF. The CDR3 DNA sequence: TGTGCCAGTAGTCAGGACACCTTCTACGAGCAGTACTTC.

This clone was recorded only once. This chain uses TRBV11-1 with TRBJ2-5; D gene unclear. V lost 5 bases to trimming and J lost 3 bases, with 10 bases between them. The CDR3 is 13 residues long. Germline V gene sequence: CDR1 SGHAT, CDR2 FQDESV (reference sequence). The CDR3 DNA follows: TGTGCCAGCAGCCCTTGGTCAGAAGAGACCCAGTACTTC. Translation: CASSPWSEETQYF.

V is TRBV30 and J is TRBJ2-7; TRBD2 might be the D (6 bases). V lost 2 bases, J lost 2 bases, and 16 bases lay in between. The CDR3 consists of 15 residues. From germline, CDR1 is GTSNPN and CDR2 SVGIG (reference sequence). CDR3 loop: CAWSNRLVATYEQYF. In DNA, the CDR3 is TGTGCCTGGAGTAACAGACTAGTGGCTACCTACGAGCAGTACTTC.

This chain joins TRBV6-5 and TRBJ1-5; 8 bases match TRBD1. V lost 6 bases to trimming and J lost 4 bases; unmatched junction nucleotides: 8. CDR3 length: 15 amino acids. Germline V gene sequence: CDR1 MNHEY, CDR2 SVGAGI. Here the CDR3 DNA reads TGTGCCAGCAGAGACCCGACAGGGGTGAATCAGCCCCAGCATTTT. It translates to CASRDPTGVNQPQHF.

This clone was recorded once. This chain uses TRBV6-5 with TRBJ1-1, with D unresolved. The CDR3 has 14 residues. With 4 bases removed from V and 6 bases from J, the gap between germline ends came to 15 bases. Per the germline V gene, CDR1 is MNHEY and CDR2 is SVGAGI. Here the CDR3 reads CASSSDPNVPEAFF. In DNA, the CDR3 is TGTGCCAGCAGTTCCGATCCTAATGTTCCTGAAGCTTTCTTT.

The gene calls are TRBV7-9 and TRBJ1-3, with D uncertain. Germline V lookup: CDR1 SEHNR, CDR2 FQNEAQ (reference sequence). The CDR3 contains 12 residues. Between the trimmed V and J ends, which lost 7 bases and 4 bases, there was a span of 8 bases. In nucleotides, the CDR3 is TGTGCCAGCACTGGCTCCGGAAACACCATATATTTT. Amino acid sequence: CASTGSGNTIYF.